These T cell receptor beta chains were read from a single sample in a study of OX40 agonist ivuxolimab in advanced cancers. Using immunoSEQ multiplex PCR, the repertoire was profiled, and TCRdb retains in-frame clones only, with some absent. The data hold fewer than 45,000 clones, with about 89% observed a single time. The sequencing used CD4+ or CD8+ T cells sorted from blood, collected in a trial of the OX40 agonist ivuxolimab. These TCRs come from an adult with an advanced solid tumor such as melanoma, head and neck, liver or kidney cancer. The conserved cysteine and the conserved F or W are not part of the CDR3 here.

j_call | v_call | cdr3_aa
TRBJ2-2 | TRBV7-7 | ASSLAPSNTGELF
TRBJ2-1 | TRBV7-2 | ASSLKASGGNEQF
TRBJ1-5 | TRBV15 | ATSRGDTGGNQPQH
TRBJ1-2 | TRBV10-3 | AISPGTGVGYT
TRBJ1-2 | TRBV7-2 | ASSRDRAGYGYT
TRBJ1-1 | TRBV6-6 | ASTRPQGTEAF
TRBJ2-7 | TRBV7-2 | ASSAGSNPYEQY
TRBJ1-3 | TRBV19 | ASSITPWEREGGNTIY
TRBJ1-2 | TRBV5-5 | ASSLEGSTNYGYT
TRBJ1-2 | TRBV6-1 | ASSGTGVGYT
TRBJ1-1 | TRBV5-1 | ASSLMTNTEAF
TRBJ2-1 | TRBV10-3 | AISEAGPSENEQF
TRBJ2-7 | TRBV7-9 | ASSYLGGGMEQY
TRBJ1-1 | TRBV29-1 | SVGIGTGVVEAF
TRBJ1-3 | TRBV6-1 | ASRPRGASGNTIY
TRBJ2-3 | TRBV19 | ASSVSRDTHTDTQY
TRBJ1-5 | TRBV4-2 | ASSPPGGQGGQPQH
TRBJ2-7 | TRBV6-6 | ASSPLSHPSYEQY
TRBJ2-5 | TRBV30 | AWSEGTKETQY
TRBJ1-1 | TRBV5-8 | ASSFDRGTEAF